One and the same sample provided the 28 T cell receptor beta chains below, sequenced in a study of blood T cell repertoires in COVID-19. The table came from immunoSEQ multiplex PCR; TCRdb's copy has only in-frame clones and leaves some out. There are roughly 250,000 clones in the sample; around 90% occur only once, and 7.2% lies in the top ten. The sample comprised peripheral blood. These receptors were taken from a man in his 60s who had recovered from COVID-19.

J is TRBJ1-6 and V is TRBV5-4; D gene unclear. The V gene lost 1 base and the J gene lost 7 bases, with 12 bases spanning the gap. The germline gives CDR1 SGHNT, CDR2 YYREEE (reference sequence). This CDR3 is built from 15 residues. CDR3 in amino acids: CASSLSALLNSPLHF. The CDR3 DNA sequence: TGTGCCAGCAGCTTGTCGGCACTACTCAATTCACCCCTCCACTTT.

This sequence joins TRBV2 and TRBJ2-3; TRBD1 matches 7 bases. V shed 5 bases and J 0 bases; nucleotides not matched to a gene: 5. The CDR3 runs to 15 residues. Germline V gives CDR1 SNHLY, CDR2 FYNNEI. CDR3 region: CASSNRGRSTDTQYF. The CDR3 region has the DNA TGTGCCAGCAGTAATAGGGGGCGCAGCACAGATACGCAGTATTTT.

The chain recombines TRBV18 with TRBJ2-3; D might be TRBD1 (5 bases). Germline-derived CDR1 and CDR2 are KGHSH and LQKENI. V gave up 10 bases and J gave up 3 bases, with 20 bases separating them. This CDR3 region has 15 residues. CDR3 residues: CATIFGRVGTDTQYF. The CDR3 bases are TGTGCCACTATCTTCGGCAGGGTTGGAACAGATACGCAGTATTTT.

The genes are TRBV7-8 and TRBJ2-7; D is undetermined. Germline V CDR1 and CDR2: SGHVS, FQNEAQ. The CDR3 covers 15 residues. V was pared by 1 base and J by 3 bases, with 13 bases between. DNA for the CDR3: TGTGCCAGCAGCTTAGATGGGCCCACGAACTACGAGCAGTACGTC. This translates into CASSLDGPTNYEQYV.

This clone came up a few times. This chain connects TRBV5-1 to TRBJ2-1; a weak D match, TRBD2 (7 bases). Trimming left V 1 base short and J 5 bases short, with 13 bases between. Germline CDR1 is SGHRS and CDR2 is YFSETQ. The CDR3 totals 15 residues. CDR3 DNA: TGCGCCAGCAGCTTGTTGGGGGGGGCCAACAATGAGCAGTTCTTC. Protein: CASSLLGGANNEQFF.

This chain joins TRBV11-2 and TRBJ1-4, with 9 bases lining up with TRBD1. The CDR3 contains 15 residues. With V trimmed by 1 base and J by 8 bases, 5 bases remained unmatched. In germline, CDR1 is SGHAT, CDR2 FQNNGV. The CDR3 nucleotides read TGTGCCAGCAGCTTAGGAGACAGGGGGAGAGAAAAACTGTTTTTT. Its protein product is CASSLGDRGREKLFF.

This clone was detected only once. This chain connects TRBV5-5 to TRBJ2-3, with D tentatively TRBD1 (6 bases). Trimming cost V 0 bases and J 2 bases, with 13 bases left between them. This CDR3 region has 16 residues. Germline V gene sequence: CDR1 SGHKS, CDR2 YYEKEE (reference sequence). CDR3 bases: TGTGCCAGCAGCTTGGCCGGGACACCTAACACAGATACGCAGTATTTT. Protein: CASSLAGTPNTDTQYF.

V usage is TRBV6-5 and J usage is TRBJ1-4; D possibly corresponds to TRBD1 (5 bases). The CDR3 is 16 residues long. Germline CDR1 MNHEY, CDR2 SVGAGI. V was trimmed by 0 bases and J by 7 bases, leaving 15 bases between them. The CDR3 DNA is TGTGCCAGCAGTTACTCAGGGGCACGCATGTCTGAAAAACTGTTTTTT. Encoded protein: CASSYSGARMSEKLFF.

CDR3 sequence (DNA): TGTGCCACCAGCACTCTAACCAAAAACATTCAGTACTTC. Its protein is CATSTLTKNIQYF. V and J are TRBV15 and TRBJ2-4; D call uncertain. V was pared by 4 bases and J by 2 bases, with 6 bases between. CDR3 size: 13 residues. Germline V gene sequence: CDR1 LNHNV, CDR2 YYDKDF (reference sequence).

CDR3 in amino acids: CASSLTGVGLAADTQYF. CDR3 DNA: TGTGCCAGCAGCTTAACGGGAGTGGGACTAGCGGCAGATACGCAGTATTTT. The J gene is TRBJ2-3, the V gene TRBV11-2, with 11 bases lining up with TRBD2. The junction had 8 bases not matched to a gene; V was cut back by 2 bases and J by 4 bases. CDR1 and CDR2 (germline): SGHAT, FQNNGV. The length of the CDR3 is 17 residues.

V usage is TRBV2 and J usage is TRBJ2-2; 11 nucleotides line up with TRBD1. The V gene's germline CDR1 is SNHLY and CDR2 FYNNEI. The CDR3 covers 13 residues. Trimming removed 8 bases from V and 7 bases from J; junction bases left unmatched: 3. The CDR3 sequence: CASGGQGVGELFF. The CDR3 DNA reads TGTGCCAGCGGGGGACAGGGGGTCGGGGAGCTGTTTTTT.

The rearrangement joins TRBV10-3 to TRBJ2-3; a possible D gene is TRBD1 (6 bases). With 3 bases removed from V and 4 bases from J, the gap between germline ends came to 17 bases. CDR3 length equals 16 residues. CDR1 is ENHRY, CDR2 SYGVKD, per germline. The CDR3 DNA reads TGTGCCATCAGTGAAAGAGGGGGTGGTAATTCAGATACGCAGTATTTT. This codes for CAISERGGGNSDTQYF.

This chain joins TRBV18 and TRBJ1-2; unclear D gene. This CDR3 spans 13 amino acids. V lost 2 bases and J lost 7, with 11 bases in between. Per germline, CDR1 KGHSH and CDR2 LQKENI. The CDR3 bases are TGTGCCAGCTCACCAAGGCAGGAGGCTGGCTACACCTTC. It encodes CASSPRQEAGYTF.

This rearrangement joins TRBV7-9 to TRBJ1-2; the match to TRBD1 covers 7 bases. The V and J ends lost 3 bases and 2 bases, in that order; junction bases with no gene match: 6. Germline CDR1 and CDR2: SEHNR and FQNEAQ (reference sequence). This CDR3 is built from 15 residues. The CDR3 region is CASSFQTGENYGYTF. Here the CDR3 DNA reads TGTGCCAGCAGCTTTCAAACAGGGGAGAACTATGGCTACACCTTC.

The rearrangement joins TRBV2 to TRBJ2-2; tentative D call: TRBD1 (6 bases). Germline V gene data show CDR1 as SNHLY and CDR2 as FYNNEI. V lost 4 bases, J lost 3 bases, and 15 bases lay in between. This CDR3 spans 16 amino acids. The DNA for the CDR3 is TGTGCCAGCAGTGGTACGAGGGACACCCACACCGGGGAGCTGTTTTTT. This gives the protein CASSGTRDTHTGELFF.

The chain combines TRBV30 with TRBJ1-2, with TRBD1 identical over 8 bases. The trim removed 8 bases at V and 2 bases at J, leaving 7 bases unmatched. This CDR3 is built from 13 residues. Germline V lookup: CDR1 GTSNPN, CDR2 SVGIG (reference sequence). CDR3 DNA: TGTGCCCTCCACAGGGGGATGAACTATGGCTACACCTTC. Translating gives CALHRGMNYGYTF. Complete variable domain (other parts from reference TRBV30 and TRBJ1-2): SQTIHQWPATLVQPVGSPLSLECTVEGTSNPNLYWYRQAAGRGLQLLFYSVGIGQISSEVPQNLSASRPQDRQFILSSKKLLLSDSGFYLCALHRGMNYGYTFGSGTRLTVV.

The J gene is TRBJ2-5, the V gene TRBV7-2, with 11 bases that match TRBD1. Trimming at V came to 5 bases and at J to 7 bases, leaving 6 bases not matched to a gene. Per germline, CDR1 SGHTA and CDR2 FQGNSA. The CDR3 is 14 residues long. Here the CDR3 reads CASSRTGGAGTQYF. CDR3 in DNA: TGTGCCAGCAGCCGGACAGGGGGCGCGGGGACCCAGTACTTC.

The chain carries TRBV27 and TRBJ2-3; 8 nucleotides line up with TRBD1. Germline CDR1 reads MNHEY; CDR2 reads SMNVEV (reference sequence). The CDR3 totals 16 residues. Trimming took 3 bases from V and 3 from J; bases not matched to a gene: 8. CDR3 in amino acids: CASSFLPGGRTDTQYF. The CDR3 nucleotides read TGTGCCAGCAGTTTCCTACCAGGGGGCAGGACAGATACGCAGTATTTT.

The gene calls are TRBV9 and TRBJ2-1, with D perhaps matching TRBD1 (6 bases). Trimming removed 0 bases from V and 7 bases from J, with 8 bases in between. The CDR3 consists of 13 residues. Germline CDR1 SGDLS, CDR2 YYNGEE. Here the CDR3 reads CASSVGTENEQFF. Written as DNA, the CDR3 is TGTGCCAGCAGCGTAGGGACAGAAAATGAGCAGTTCTTC.

This clone has more than one count but fewer than ten. CDR3 sequence: CASRLTSGAYNEQFF. The CDR3 bases are TGTGCCAGCAGGCTAACTAGCGGGGCTTACAATGAGCAGTTCTTC. The V gene is TRBV2, the J gene TRBJ2-1; 10 bases are shared with TRBD2. Looked up from germline, CDR1 is SNHLY and CDR2 is FYNNEI. The CDR3 extends over 15 amino acids. V was clipped by 6 bases and J by 4 bases; unmatched bases: 6.

The V gene is TRBV11-2, the J gene TRBJ2-3; TRBD2 matches 12 bases. This CDR3 is built from 16 residues. Germline lookup yields CDR1 SGHAT and CDR2 FQNNGV. With 7 bases clipped from V and 0 bases from J, the junction kept 5 bases outside the gene matches. CDR3 sequence (DNA): TGTGCCAGCATCCGGACTAGCGGGGCTAGCACAGATACGCAGTATTTT. It yields the protein CASIRTSGASTDTQYF.

This clone has only one observation. The chain employs TRBV7-2 and TRBJ1-4; D may be TRBD1 (5 bases). Germline V gene lookup returns CDR1 SGHTA and CDR2 FQGNSA. CDR3 length equals 15 residues. V lost 1 base and J 8 bases, leaving 14 bases between the germline ends. This CDR3 reads CASSLGSGAGEKLFF. CDR3 coding DNA: TGTGCCAGCAGCTTAGGTAGCGGGGCCGGAGAAAAACTGTTTTTT.

The chain combines TRBV12-3 or TRBV12-4 with TRBJ1-2; D remains ambiguous. The V end lost 5 bases, the J end lost 5 bases, and 9 bases lay between the germline ends. The CDR3 has 12 residues. CDR3 loop: CASSPSVYGYTF. The CDR3 bases are TGTGCCAGCAGTCCTTCGGTATATGGCTACACCTTC.

The chain links TRBV18 to TRBJ1-2; 8 bases are a match to TRBD1. The CDR3 loop spans 13 amino acids. Germline V gene data show CDR1 as KGHSH and CDR2 as LQKENI. Trimming cost V 6 bases and J 8 bases; bases outside gene matches: 8. As DNA, the CDR3 is TGTGCCAGCTCCCAGGGGGCTACCCTAGGCTACACCTTC. As protein: CASSQGATLGYTF. Using reference TRBV18 and TRBJ1-2 for the parts outside the CDR3, the full variable domain is NAGVMQNPRHLVRRRGQEARLRCSPMKGHSHVYWYRQLPEEGLKFMVYLQKENIIDESGMPKERFSAEFPKEGPSILRIQQVVRGDSAAYFCASSQGATLGYTFGSGTRLTVV.

The rearrangement links TRBV5-1 to TRBJ2-6; D remains unclear. Germline-derived CDR1 and CDR2 are SGHRS and YFSETQ. The V end lost 0 bases, the J end lost 7 bases, and 11 bases lay between the germline ends. CDR3 length: 15 amino acids. The CDR3: CASSLDPLGANVLTF. The CDR3 coding sequence is TGCGCCAGCAGCTTGGACCCTCTGGGCGCCAACGTCCTGACTTTC.

J is TRBJ2-7 and V is TRBV4-2, with a weak D call TRBD1 (6 bases). V was cut by 4 bases and J by 3 bases, with 10 bases left in between. Germline-derived CDR1 and CDR2 are LGHNA and YNFKEQ. The CDR3 loop spans 13 amino acids. The CDR3 nucleotides read TGTGCCAGCAGCCCACCGGGACACTACGAGCAGTACTTC. As protein: CASSPPGHYEQYF.

This clone was counted a few times. The chain is built from TRBV6-5 and TRBJ1-4, with a possible D match to TRBD1 (5 bases). The CDR3 spans 12 residues. CDR1 and CDR2 from the germline V gene are MNHEY and SVGAGI. Trimming took 11 bases from V and 12 from J, leaving 19 bases between them. The CDR3: CACGRGVDQLFF. DNA of the CDR3: TGTGCCTGTGGACGGGGGGTGGACCAACTGTTTTTT.

The chain has TRBV5-4 and TRBJ2-1; maybe TRBD2 (7 bases). The CDR3 spans 13 residues. CDR1 and CDR2 from the germline V gene are SGHNT and YYREEE (reference sequence). V was pared by 3 bases and J by 9 bases, with 13 bases between. CDR3 residues: CASSSRGGGEQFF. DNA for the CDR3: TGTGCCAGCAGCTCAAGGGGGGGCGGTGAGCAGTTCTTC.